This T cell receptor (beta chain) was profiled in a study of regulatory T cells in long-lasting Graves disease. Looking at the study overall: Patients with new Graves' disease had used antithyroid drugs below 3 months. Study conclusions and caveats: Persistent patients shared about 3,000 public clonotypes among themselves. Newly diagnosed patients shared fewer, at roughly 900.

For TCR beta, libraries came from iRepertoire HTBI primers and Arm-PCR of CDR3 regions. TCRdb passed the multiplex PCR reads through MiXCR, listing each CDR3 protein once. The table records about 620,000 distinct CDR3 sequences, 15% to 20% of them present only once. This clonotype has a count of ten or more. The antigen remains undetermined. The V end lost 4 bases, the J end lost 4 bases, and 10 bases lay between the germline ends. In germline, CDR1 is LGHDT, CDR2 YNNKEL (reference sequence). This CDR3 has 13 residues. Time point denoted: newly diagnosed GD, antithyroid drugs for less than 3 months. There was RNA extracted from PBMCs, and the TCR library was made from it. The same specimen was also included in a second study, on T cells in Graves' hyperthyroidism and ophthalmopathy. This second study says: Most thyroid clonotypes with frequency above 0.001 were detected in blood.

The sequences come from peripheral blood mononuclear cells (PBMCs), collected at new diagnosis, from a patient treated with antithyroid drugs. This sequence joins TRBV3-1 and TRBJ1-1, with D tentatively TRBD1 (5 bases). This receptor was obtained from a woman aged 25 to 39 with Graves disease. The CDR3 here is CASSLIQGTEAFF. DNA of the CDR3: TGTGCCAGCAGCCTAATTCAGGGCACTGAAGCTTTCTTT. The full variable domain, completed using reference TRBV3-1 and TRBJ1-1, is DTAVSQTPKYLVTQMGNDKSIKCEQNLGHDTMYWYKQDSKKFLKIMFSYNNKELIINETVPNRFSPKSPDKAHLNLHINSLELGDSAVYFCASSLIQGTEAFFGQGTRLTVV.